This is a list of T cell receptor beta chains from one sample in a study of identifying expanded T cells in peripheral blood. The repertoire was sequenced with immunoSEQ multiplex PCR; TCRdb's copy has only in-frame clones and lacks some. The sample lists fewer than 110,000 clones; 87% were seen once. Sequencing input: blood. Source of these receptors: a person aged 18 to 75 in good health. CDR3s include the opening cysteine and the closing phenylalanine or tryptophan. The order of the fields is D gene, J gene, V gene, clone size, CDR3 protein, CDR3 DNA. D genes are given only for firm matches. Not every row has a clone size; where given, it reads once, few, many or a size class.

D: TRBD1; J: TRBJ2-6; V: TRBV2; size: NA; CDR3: CASSRQGSGANVLTF; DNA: TGTGCCAGCAGCAGACAGGGGTCTGGGGCCAACGTCCTGACTTTC
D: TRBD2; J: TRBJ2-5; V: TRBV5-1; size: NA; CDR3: CASSFPASGAHYHPETQYF; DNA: TGCGCCAGCAGCTTCCCGGCTAGCGGGGCCCATTACCACCCAGAGACCCAGTACTTC
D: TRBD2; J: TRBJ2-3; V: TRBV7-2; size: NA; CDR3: CASSRPGTRDTQYF; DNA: TGTGCCAGCAGCCGACCTGGGACTAGAGATACGCAGTATTTT
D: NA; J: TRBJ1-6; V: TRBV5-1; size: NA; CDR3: CASSWGLGAPNSPLHF; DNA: TGCGCCAGCAGCTGGGGGTTAGGGGCCCCCAATTCACCCCTCCACTTT
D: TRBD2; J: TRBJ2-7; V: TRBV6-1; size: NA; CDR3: CASRSGTSGGWEQYF; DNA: TGTGCCAGCAGGTCCGGGACTAGCGGGGGCTGGGAGCAGTACTTC
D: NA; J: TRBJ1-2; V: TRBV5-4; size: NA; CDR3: CASSLDAAANYGYTF; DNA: TGTGCCAGCAGCTTGGATGCGGCAGCTAACTATGGCTACACCTTC
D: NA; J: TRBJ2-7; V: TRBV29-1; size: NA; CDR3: CSVEGNEPEQYF; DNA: TGCAGCGTTGAAGGAAATGAGCCCGAGCAGTACTTC
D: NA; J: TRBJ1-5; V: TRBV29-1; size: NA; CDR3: CSAGRDGQPQHF; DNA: TGCAGTGCCGGGAGAGACGGACAGCCCCAGCATTTT
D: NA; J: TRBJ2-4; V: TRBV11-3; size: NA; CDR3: CASRGPGVTKNIQYF; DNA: TGTGCCAGCAGGGGACCGGGGGTTACCAAAAACATTCAGTACTTC
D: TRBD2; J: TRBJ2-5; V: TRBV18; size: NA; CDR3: CASSPARLAGWETQYF; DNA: TGTGCCAGCTCACCAGCGAGACTAGCGGGGTGGGAGACCCAGTACTTC
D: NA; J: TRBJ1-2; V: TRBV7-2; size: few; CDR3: CASSPHEGGEGYGYTF; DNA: TGTGCCAGCAGCCCCCACGAGGGAGGGGAAGGATATGGCTACACCTTC
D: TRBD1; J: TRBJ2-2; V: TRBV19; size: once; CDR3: CASSILGTGLNTGELFF; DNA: TGTGCCAGTAGTATCTTAGGGACAGGCTTGAACACCGGGGAGCTGTTTTTT
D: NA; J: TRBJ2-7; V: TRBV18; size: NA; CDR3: CASSPDRSYEQYF; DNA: TGTGCCAGCTCACCAGACAGGTCCTACGAGCAGTACTTC
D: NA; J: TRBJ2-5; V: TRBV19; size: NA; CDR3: CASTPTDHEETQYF; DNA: TGTGCCAGTACCCCGACGGACCACGAAGAGACCCAGTACTTC
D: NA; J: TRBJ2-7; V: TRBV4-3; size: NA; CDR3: CASSQGRTASGEQYF; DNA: TGCGCCAGCAGCCAAGGCAGGACGGCCTCGGGGGAGCAGTACTTC
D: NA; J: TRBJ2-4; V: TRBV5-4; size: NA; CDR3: CASTLMGPTYF; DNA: TGTGCCAGCACACTTATGGGCCCTACGTACTTC
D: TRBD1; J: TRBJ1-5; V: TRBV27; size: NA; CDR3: CASSLSTGGNQPQHF; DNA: TGTGCCAGCAGTTTATCGACAGGGGGAAATCAGCCCCAGCATTTT
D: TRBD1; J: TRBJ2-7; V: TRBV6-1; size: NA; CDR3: CASSPRDRGPYEQYF; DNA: TGTGCCAGCAGTCCCCGGGACAGGGGGCCCTACGAGCAGTACTTC
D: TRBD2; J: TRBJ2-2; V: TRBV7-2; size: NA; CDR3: CASSLSGARWTGELFF; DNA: TGTGCCAGCAGCTTAAGCGGGGCCAGGTGGACCGGGGAGCTGTTTTTT
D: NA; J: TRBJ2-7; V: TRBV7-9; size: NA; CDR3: CASSLVEADEQYF; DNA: TGTGCCAGCAGCTTAGTTGAGGCAGACGAGCAGTACTTC
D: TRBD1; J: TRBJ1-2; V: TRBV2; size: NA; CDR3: CASSGGDSSYGYTF; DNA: TGTGCCAGCAGTGGAGGGGACAGTTCCTATGGCTACACCTTC
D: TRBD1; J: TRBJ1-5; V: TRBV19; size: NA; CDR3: CASSNGQGHQPQHF; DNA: TGTGCCAGTAGTAATGGACAGGGGCATCAGCCCCAGCATTTT
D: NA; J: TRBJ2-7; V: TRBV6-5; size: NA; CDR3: CASRTALQAYEQYF; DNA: TGTGCCAGCAGGACGGCGCTCCAAGCCTACGAGCAGTACTTC
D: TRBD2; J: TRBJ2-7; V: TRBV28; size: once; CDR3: CASSLFLLAGGSSYEQYF; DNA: TGTGCCAGCAGTTTATTTTTGCTAGCGGGGGGGAGCTCCTACGAGCAGTACTTC
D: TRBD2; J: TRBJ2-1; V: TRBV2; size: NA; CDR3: CASRGGTSVNEQFF; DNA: TGTGCCAGCAGGGGGGGGACTAGCGTCAATGAGCAGTTCTTC
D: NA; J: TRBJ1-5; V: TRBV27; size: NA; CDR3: CASSPGSNQPQHF; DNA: TGTGCCAGCAGCCCCGGGAGCAATCAGCCCCAGCATTTT
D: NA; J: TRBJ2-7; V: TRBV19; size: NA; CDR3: CASREGRQRLGEQYF; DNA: TGTGCCAGTAGGGAAGGTCGACAGCGTCTGGGGGAGCAGTACTTC
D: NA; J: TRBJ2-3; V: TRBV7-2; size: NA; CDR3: CASSAQPPTDTQYF; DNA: TGTGCCAGCAGCGCACAGCCGCCCACAGATACGCAGTATTTT
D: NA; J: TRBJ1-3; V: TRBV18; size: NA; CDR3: CASSGTTTPGNTIYF; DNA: TGTGCCAGCTCGGGGACAACCACTCCTGGAAACACCATATATTTT
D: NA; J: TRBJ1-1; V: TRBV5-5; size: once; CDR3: CASSLGNPGQGNTEAFF; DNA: TGTGCCAGCAGCTTGGGGAATCCTGGGCAGGGAAACACTGAAGCTTTCTTT
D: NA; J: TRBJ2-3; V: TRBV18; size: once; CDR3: CASSPLPFTDTQYF; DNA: TGTGCCAGCTCACCACTACCTTTCACAGATACGCAGTATTTT
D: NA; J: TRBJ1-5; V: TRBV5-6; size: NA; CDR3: CASSRMGGNQPQHF; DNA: TGTGCCAGCAGCCGTATGGGTGGCAATCAGCCCCAGCATTTT
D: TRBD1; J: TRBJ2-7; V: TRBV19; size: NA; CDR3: CASSAGQASSYEQYF; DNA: TGTGCCAGTAGTGCGGGACAGGCGAGCTCCTACGAGCAGTACTTC
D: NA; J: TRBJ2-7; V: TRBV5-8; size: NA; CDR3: CASSLAGSVSEQYF; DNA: TGTGCCAGCAGCTTGGCAGGGTCGGTAAGCGAGCAGTACTTC
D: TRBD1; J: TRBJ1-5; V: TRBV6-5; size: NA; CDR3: CASSYLRGAGQPQHF; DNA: TGTGCCAGCAGTTACCTCAGGGGGGCTGGTCAGCCCCAGCATTTT
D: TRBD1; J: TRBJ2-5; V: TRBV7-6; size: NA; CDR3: CASSLSGGMETQYF; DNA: TGTGCCAGCAGCTTGTCAGGGGGCATGGAGACCCAGTACTTC
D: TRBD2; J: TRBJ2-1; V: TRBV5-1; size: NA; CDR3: CASNSLGERGGEQFF; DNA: TGCGCCAGCAACTCCTTGGGGGAGCGGGGTGGTGAGCAGTTCTTC
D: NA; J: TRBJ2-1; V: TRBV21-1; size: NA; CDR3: CASSDLAGPLGHEQFF; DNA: TGTGCCAGCAGCGACCTCGCTGGTCCACTCGGGCATGAGCAGTTCTTC
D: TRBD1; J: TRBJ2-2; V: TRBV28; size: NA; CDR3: CASSRQGSNTGELFF; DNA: TGTGCCAGCAGCCGACAGGGGTCCAACACCGGGGAGCTGTTTTTT
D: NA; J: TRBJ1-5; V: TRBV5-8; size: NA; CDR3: CASSWGRGADQPQHF; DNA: TGTGCCAGCAGCTGGGGAAGGGGCGCTGATCAGCCCCAGCATTTT
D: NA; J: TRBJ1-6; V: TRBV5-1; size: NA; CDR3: CASSLDQGLNSPLHF; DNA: TGCGCCAGCAGCTTGGATCAGGGATTAAATTCACCCCTCCACTTT
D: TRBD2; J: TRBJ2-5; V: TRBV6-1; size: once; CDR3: CASSEGLAAGQIGQYF; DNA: TGTGCCAGCAGTGAAGGGCTAGCGGCTGGGCAGATCGGCCAGTACTTC
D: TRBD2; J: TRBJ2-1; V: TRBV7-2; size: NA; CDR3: CASSLPTYGGADEQFF; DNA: TGTGCCAGCAGTCTACCAACTTACGGGGGGGCGGATGAGCAGTTCTTC
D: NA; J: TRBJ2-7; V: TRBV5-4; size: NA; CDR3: CASSLRPAGARSEQYF; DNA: TGTGCCAGCAGCTTGAGGCCCGCAGGGGCGAGAAGCGAGCAGTACTTC
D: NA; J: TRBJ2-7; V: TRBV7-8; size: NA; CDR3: CASSPTFGGSYEQYF; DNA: TGTGCCAGCAGCCCTACCTTCGGGGGCAGTTACGAGCAGTACTTC
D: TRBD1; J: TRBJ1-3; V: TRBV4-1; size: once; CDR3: CASSLSLQGASGNTIYF; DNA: TGCGCCAGCAGCCTATCTCTACAGGGGGCCTCTGGAAACACCATATATTTT
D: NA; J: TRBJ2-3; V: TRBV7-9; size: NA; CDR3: CASSRTGNTDTQYF; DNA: TGTGCCAGCAGCAGGACGGGGAACACAGATACGCAGTATTTT
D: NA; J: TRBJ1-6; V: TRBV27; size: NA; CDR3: CASSLQVTAYNSPLHF; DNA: TGTGCCAGCAGTCTACAGGTCACCGCGTATAATTCACCCCTCCACTTT
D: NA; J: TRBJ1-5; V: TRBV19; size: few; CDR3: CASSIDAGNQPQHF; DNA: TGTGCCAGTAGTATAGATGCCGGCAATCAGCCCCAGCATTTT
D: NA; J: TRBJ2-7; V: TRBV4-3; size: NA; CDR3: CASSQARIRHGEQYF; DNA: TGCGCCAGCAGCCAAGCGCGTATACGGCACGGGGAGCAGTACTTC
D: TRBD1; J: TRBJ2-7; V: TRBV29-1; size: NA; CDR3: CSVAVGTGGYEQYF; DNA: TGCAGCGTTGCGGTTGGGACAGGGGGCTACGAGCAGTACTTC
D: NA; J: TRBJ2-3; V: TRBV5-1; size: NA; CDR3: CASSTSGDQGDTQYF; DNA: TGCGCCAGCAGCACTAGTGGGGATCAGGGAGATACGCAGTATTTT